This T cell receptor beta chain was documented in a study of T-cell memory formation after mild COVID-19. Regarding the study as a whole: While clones contracting from day 15 to 85 were balanced between CD4 and CD8, later expanders leaned CD4+. Of the contracting clones, CD4+ ones lay mainly in CM and EM, and CD8+ ones in EMRA. Pre-infection memory carried some responding clones, suggesting that cross-reactive memory joined.

Barcoded TCR alpha and TCR beta cDNA libraries with UMIs came from 5'RACE using constant-segment primers. TCRdb ran MiXCR on the 5' RACE reads and lists one entry per CDR3 protein. The data contain 270,000 or so distinct CDR3 sequences, 15% to 20% of them singletons. The V gene's germline CDR1 is MNHNS and CDR2 SASEGT. The CDR3 spans 12 residues. Trimming shortened V by 11 bases and J by 3 bases, and 13 bases separated the two germline ends. This clonotype was detected a few times. What it binds is unknown. Specimen: PBMCs or a T cell subset sorted from them (not recorded which). The clonotype originates from a man between 18 and 35 years old who had mild COVID-19 (a few samples of this study predate the infection). Cell type and time point are not known. The V call is TRBV6-1, the J call TRBJ1-1; unclear D gene. The CDR3 loop reads CAGQARDTEAFF. Here the CDR3 DNA reads TGTGCCGGTCAAGCTCGGGACACTGAAGCTTTCTTT.